Listed below are T cell receptor beta chains from one sample, sequenced in a study of cytomegalovirus exposure and HLA in healthy donors. Sequencing was performed with immunoSEQ multiplex PCR; in TCRdb, only in-frame clones are kept and a portion is missing. Altogether about 190,000 clones are present, about 90% being singletons, with the ten largest covering roughly 0.98%. Sequencing used PBMCs. The receptors were gathered from a boy aged 2 to 10 in good health and CMV-seronegative. CDR3s include the opening cysteine and the closing phenylalanine or tryptophan. Each record gives: clone size, V gene, J gene, D gene, CDR3 DNA, CDR3 protein. A D gene is named only where the DNA matches it firmly. Size tells how often a clone was seen (once, few, many) or the class of an expanded clone, and some rows leave it out.

NA	TRBV27	TRBJ2-1	TRBD1	TGTGCCAGCAGTTCCCGGACAGGGAGTTGGAACAATGAGCAGTTCTTC	CASSSRTGSWNNEQFF
NA	TRBV29-1	TRBJ2-2	NA	TGCAGCGTTGCCGGACTCTACACCGGGGAGCTGTTTTTT	CSVAGLYTGELFF
NA	TRBV4-1	TRBJ1-1	NA	TGCGCCAGCAGCCAACCACGAACCGGGACACAACAAACTGAAGCTTTCTTT	CASSQPRTGTQQTEAFF
NA	TRBV5-1	TRBJ1-2	TRBD1	TGCGCCAGCAGCCCGGACAGGGGAGCTGGCTACACCTTC	CASSPDRGAGYTF
few	TRBV30	TRBJ1-1	NA	TGTGCCTGGAGTCGGGGGGGCCCTGAAGCTTTCTTT	CAWSRGGPEAFF
NA	TRBV6-1	TRBJ1-5	NA	TGTGCCAGCAGTCACGGACTTGGCGATCAGCCCCAGCATTTT	CASSHGLGDQPQHF
NA	TRBV27	TRBJ2-7	NA	TGTGCCAGCAAGCGGAGAAGCTACGAGCAGTACTTC	CASKRRSYEQYF
NA	TRBV11-3	TRBJ2-6	NA	TGTGCCAGCAGCCCCGGGGGTTCTGGGGCCAACGTCCTGACTTTC	CASSPGGSGANVLTF
NA	TRBV28	TRBJ1-2	NA	TGTGCCAGCACCAGAGGACTGGCCTATGGCTACACCTTC	CASTRGLAYGYTF
NA	TRBV5-4	TRBJ2-2	TRBD2	TGTGCCAGTTACCCGAGGGTAGCGGGAGATGCCGGGGAGCTGTTTTTT	CASYPRVAGDAGELFF
NA	TRBV4-1	TRBJ2-7	TRBD1	TGCGCCAGCAGCCCAGGGGGACAGGGAGTTACCTACGAGCAGTACTTC	CASSPGGQGVTYEQYF
NA	TRBV28	TRBJ2-7	TRBD2	TGTGCCACCAAGCTTGCGGGACTAGGGTCCTACGAGCAGTACTTC	CATKLAGLGSYEQYF
few	TRBV4-1	TRBJ2-4	NA	TGCGCCAGCAGCCAAGATCTGTTAGCCAAAAACATTCAGTACTTC	CASSQDLLAKNIQYF
NA	TRBV27	TRBJ1-2	NA	TGTGCCAGCAGTTTGAAACAGAACTATGGCTACACCTTC	CASSLKQNYGYTF
NA	TRBV9	TRBJ2-3	TRBD2	TGTGCCAGCAGCGTAGGGCTAGCGGGGGTCACAGATACGCAGTATTTT	CASSVGLAGVTDTQYF
NA	TRBV28	TRBJ2-4	TRBD2	TGTGCCAGCAGTTTAGGACTAGCGGGAGTGGGGAACATTCAGTACTTC	CASSLGLAGVGNIQYF
NA	TRBV7-2	TRBJ2-1	TRBD2	TGTGCCAGCAGCCTACGAGCTAGCGGGTACTCCTACAATGAGCAGTTCTTC	CASSLRASGYSYNEQFF
NA	TRBV7-9	TRBJ1-1	NA	TGTGCCAGCAGCCCCCTGAGGGAGGAGGACACTGAAGCTTTCTTT	CASSPLREEDTEAFF
few	TRBV7-9	TRBJ1-2	NA	TGTGCCAGCAGCGGTGACCGAACAGGAGATTCCTCTGGCTACACCTTC	CASSGDRTGDSSGYTF
few	TRBV30	TRBJ2-7	TRBD1	TGTGCCTGGAGTGGGGCCGGGACAGCCTCCTACGAGCAGTACTTC	CAWSGAGTASYEQYF
NA	TRBV28	TRBJ1-2	NA	TGTGCCAGCAGTTTAGAGACCTACCAGCGCTCTGGCTACACCTTC	CASSLETYQRSGYTF
NA	TRBV29-1	TRBJ2-2	NA	TGCAGCGTTCGGACCGGGGTAGACACCGGGGAGCTGTTTTTT	CSVRTGVDTGELFF
NA	TRBV11-2	TRBJ2-2	NA	TGTGCCAGCAGCTCCCAGGGAACCGGGGAGCTGTTTTTT	CASSSQGTGELFF
NA	TRBV6-1	TRBJ1-5	TRBD1	TGTGCCAGCAGTGAAGGTCGGAGGGACAGGGACAATCAGCCCCAGCATTTT	CASSEGRRDRDNQPQHF
NA	TRBV2	TRBJ2-3	NA	TGTGCCAGCAGCCGGACAGATACGCAGTATTTT	CASSRTDTQYF
NA	TRBV6-5	TRBJ1-1	TRBD1	TGTGCCAGCAGGCTAACAGGGGTCACTGAAGCTTTCTTT	CASRLTGVTEAFF
NA	TRBV11-1	TRBJ2-5	NA	TGTGCCAGCAGCTTAGACCAGGGTAGCAAGACCCAGTACTTC	CASSLDQGSKTQYF
once	TRBV11-2	TRBJ1-1	NA	TGTGCCAGCAGCTTAGGTCCGGGCGGGGGTGACACTGAAGCTTTCTTT	CASSLGPGGGDTEAFF
NA	TRBV27	TRBJ2-3	TRBD1	TGTGCCAGCAGTTTATCACCGGGACAGGGGGGGTGGGATACGCAGTATTTT	CASSLSPGQGGWDTQYF
NA	TRBV5-8	TRBJ2-5	TRBD2	TGTGCCAGCTTCCCCGGGACTAGGCCTCAAGAGACCCAGTACTTC	CASFPGTRPQETQYF
NA	TRBV2	TRBJ1-1	NA	TGTGCCAGCGAGGGGGGGGGCACTGAAGCTTTCTTT	CASEGGGTEAFF
NA	TRBV5-4	TRBJ1-1	NA	TGTGCCAGCAGCTTGGGCAGGGCAGGTGAAGCTTTCTTT	CASSLGRAGEAFF
once	TRBV9	TRBJ1-4	NA	TGTGCCAGCAGCGTAGTTTTGGGGGCAGGTAATGAAAAACTGTTTTTT	CASSVVLGAGNEKLFF
NA	TRBV4-2	TRBJ2-1	NA	TGTGCCAGCAGCCAAGTACGGGATGCCTACAATGAGCAGTTCTTC	CASSQVRDAYNEQFF
NA	TRBV7-9	TRBJ2-4	TRBD2	TGTGCCAGCAGCCTGGGGCTAGCGGGGGCACTAGCCAAAAACATTCAGTACTTC	CASSLGLAGALAKNIQYF
NA	TRBV7-9	TRBJ2-7	NA	TGTGCCAGCAGCCCCGGACAGTCTGTCCGGTACGAGCAGTACTTC	CASSPGQSVRYEQYF
NA	TRBV19	TRBJ2-3	TRBD2	TGTGCCAGTAGGACTAGCGGGAGGGCCGGTTCAGATACGCAGTATTTT	CASRTSGRAGSDTQYF
once	TRBV29-1	TRBJ1-2	NA	TGCAGCGAGCGTGCCATCTCGAACTATGGCTACACCTTC	CSERAISNYGYTF
NA	TRBV30	TRBJ1-1	NA	TGTGCCTGGAGCAGGGACACCCGGAACACTGAAGCTTTCTTT	CAWSRDTRNTEAFF
few	TRBV5-3	TRBJ2-7	NA	TGTGCCAGAAGCAGTGGGGCCTACCCCAAGCAGTACTTC	CARSSGAYPKQYF
NA	TRBV10-3	TRBJ2-7	NA	TGTGCCATCAGTGAGTCCCCGACCGGGTACGAGCAGTACTTC	CAISESPTGYEQYF
NA	TRBV14	TRBJ1-6	TRBD1	TGTGCCAGCAGCCCCAAACAGGGGGCTGGCCTCCACTTT	CASSPKQGAGLHF
NA	TRBV6-4	TRBJ2-2	NA	TGTGCCAGCAGTGACCGATTGGGGCCCGGGGAGCTGTTTTTT	CASSDRLGPGELFF
once	TRBV6-6	TRBJ1-2	TRBD1	TGTGCCAGCAGTTACTTAAACAGGGGTGGCTACACCTTC	CASSYLNRGGYTF
NA	TRBV28	TRBJ2-7	TRBD1	TGTGCCAGCAGACCGACAGGGAAGTACGAGCAGTACTTC	CASRPTGKYEQYF
NA	TRBV7-3	TRBJ2-5	NA	TGTGCCAGCAGCTTAAACGGGGGCCAAGAGACCCAGTACTTC	CASSLNGGQETQYF
NA	TRBV2	TRBJ1-6	TRBD1	TGTGCCAGCAGTCCTCTACAGGGGGGGAGGTCACCCCTCCACTTT	CASSPLQGGRSPLHF
NA	TRBV5-1	TRBJ2-1	NA	TGCGCCAGCAGCTTACAAACTAGAGTCCTCAATGAGCAGTTCTTC	CASSLQTRVLNEQFF
few	TRBV27	TRBJ2-1	NA	TGTGCCAGCACAGATCTAGGGGCAAGGGCTGAGCAGTTCTTC	CASTDLGARAEQFF
NA	TRBV6-5	TRBJ2-3	NA	TGTGCCAGCAGCTTTACAGGCACAGATACGCAGTATTTT	CASSFTGTDTQYF
NA	TRBV2	TRBJ2-7	NA	TGTGCCAGCAGTGAACGGGGTCGCTACGAGCAGTACTTC	CASSERGRYEQYF
NA	TRBV5-1	TRBJ1-1	TRBD1	TGCGCCAGCAGCTGGGCCCGGGACAGCCCCAACACTGAAGCTTTCTTT	CASSWARDSPNTEAFF
NA	TRBV2	TRBJ1-2	TRBD1	TGTGCCAGCAGTTACGGGACAGCCCTCTATGGCTACACCTTC	CASSYGTALYGYTF
NA	TRBV27	TRBJ2-3	NA	TGTGCCAGCAGTTTTCAAGGGAGGAGCACAGATACGCAGTATTTT	CASSFQGRSTDTQYF
NA	TRBV29-1	TRBJ2-7	TRBD2	TGCAGCGTTGCGCAACTCCTAGCGGGCTACGAGCAGTACTTC	CSVAQLLAGYEQYF
NA	TRBV18	TRBJ2-2	NA	TGTGCCAGCTCACCAACTACCGGGGAGCTGTTTTTT	CASSPTTGELFF
few	TRBV7-9	TRBJ1-1	TRBD1	TGTGCCAGCAGCTCGGACAGGGGGCACAACACTGAAGCTTTCTTT	CASSSDRGHNTEAFF
NA	TRBV6-5	TRBJ2-1	NA	TGTGCCAGCAGTTTAACGCTAGCCAATGAGCAGTTCTTC	CASSLTLANEQFF